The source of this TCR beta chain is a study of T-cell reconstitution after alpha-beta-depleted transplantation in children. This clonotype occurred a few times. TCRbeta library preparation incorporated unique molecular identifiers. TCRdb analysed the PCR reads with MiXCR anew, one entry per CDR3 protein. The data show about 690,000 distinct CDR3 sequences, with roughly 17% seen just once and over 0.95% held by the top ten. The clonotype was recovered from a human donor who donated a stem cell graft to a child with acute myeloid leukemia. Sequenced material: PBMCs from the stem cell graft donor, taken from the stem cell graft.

This chain's CDR3 is CASSLALTGLQYF. CDR3 in DNA: TGTGCCAGCAGTTTAGCGCTCACGGGTCTACAGTACTTC. V usage is TRBV12-3 or TRBV12-4 and J usage is TRBJ2-4, with unresolved D. This CDR3 region has 13 residues. V was trimmed by 0 bases and J by 13 bases, leaving 13 bases between them.